Shown below are 22 T cell receptor beta chains from a single sample sequenced in a study of blood T cell repertoires in COVID-19. The assay was immunoSEQ multiplex PCR, and TCRdb's table has in-frame clones only and misses some. The sample carries roughly 280,000 clones, more than 75% recorded once. Material: peripheral blood. The receptors come from a woman between 55 and 75 years old with COVID-19, enrolled during active disease.

V and J are TRBV11-3 and TRBJ2-1, with 10 bases identical to TRBD2. The V gene's germline CDR1 is SGHNT and CDR2 YENEEA. V was clipped by 5 bases and J by 10 bases; unmatched bases: 14. The CDR3 runs 16 residues. This chain's CDR3 is CASSDRTSGRLGEQFF. DNA of the CDR3: TGTGCCAGCAGCGACAGGACTAGCGGTAGGCTAGGAGAGCAGTTCTTC. The variable domain in full, completed from reference TRBV11-3 and TRBJ2-1, reads EAGVVQSPRYKIIEKKQPVAFWCNPISGHNTLYWYLQNLGQGPELLIRYENEEAVDDSQLPKDRFSAERLKGVDSTLKIQPAELGDSAVYLCASSDRTSGRLGEQFFGPGTRLTVL.

The chain joins TRBV12-5 to TRBJ2-2; D might be TRBD1 (5 bases). The CDR3 spans 14 residues. The germline CDR1 and CDR2 sequences are LGHNT and FRNRAP. Trimming left V 5 bases short and J 6 bases short, with 13 bases between. The CDR3 region has the DNA TGTGCTAGTGGTCAGCAGGGCGGTGCCGGGGAGCTGTTTTTT. Translated, it gives CASGQQGGAGELFF. The full variable domain, its missing parts supplied by reference TRBV12-5 and TRBJ2-2, is DARVTQTPRHKVTEMGQEVTMRCQPILGHNTVFWYRQTMMQGLELLAYFRNRAPLDDSGMPKDRFSAEMPDATLATLKIQPSEPRDSAVYFCASGQQGGAGELFFGEGSRLTVL.

This chain joins TRBV28 and TRBJ2-1; tentative D call: TRBD2 (6 bases). Germline values: CDR1 MDHEN, CDR2 SYDVKM. V lost 4 bases and J 8 bases, leaving 12 bases between the germline ends. The CDR3 is 13 residues long. CDR3 bases: TGTGCCAGCAGTTGGACTAATTTCGATGAGCAGTTCTTC. Amino acid sequence: CASSWTNFDEQFF.

This chain links TRBV6-2 or TRBV6-3 with TRBJ2-1, with 7 bases fitting TRBD2. Germline values: CDR1 MNHEY, CDR2 SVGEGT. The junction had 4 bases not matched to a gene; V was cut back by 5 bases and J by 0 bases. The CDR3 is 15 amino acids. The CDR3 DNA reads TGTGCCAGCAGTGGGGGGGAAAGCTCCTACAATGAGCAGTTCTTC. Protein: CASSGGESSYNEQFF.

V and J are TRBV7-3 and TRBJ2-2; TRBD1 aligns across 8 bases. CDR1 is SGHTA and CDR2 is FQGTGA in the germline V gene. Trimming cost V 2 bases and J 6 bases; bases outside gene matches: 5. The CDR3 spans 15 residues. CDR3 region: CASSLRTGMAGELFF. CDR3 DNA: TGTGCCAGCAGCTTACGGACAGGGATGGCCGGGGAGCTGTTTTTT.

This chain links TRBV14 with TRBJ2-7, with 9 bases matching TRBD1. V lost 1 base, J lost 6 bases, and 7 bases stayed unmatched. CDR3 size: 15 residues. Germline lookup yields CDR1 SGHDN and CDR2 FVKESK. The CDR3 region has the DNA TGTGCCAGCAGCCAAGGACAGGGGGACCTAGGCGAGCAGTACTTC. Protein product: CASSQGQGDLGEQYF.

The V and J genes are TRBV28 and TRBJ2-4; D not certain. Deletions cut 6 bases from V and 6 bases from J, with 12 bases between. From germline, CDR1 is MDHEN and CDR2 SYDVKM. CDR3 size: 13 residues. For the CDR3, the DNA is TGTGCCAGCAGCTTCGTATCCTTAAACATTCAGTACTTC. Protein product: CASSFVSLNIQYF.

This clone turned up a few times. V usage is TRBV24-1 and J usage is TRBJ2-1, with 12 bases identical to TRBD2. The CDR3 runs 17 residues. V lost 5 bases, J lost 0 bases, and 4 bases stayed unmatched. Germline loops: CDR1 KGHDR, CDR2 SFDVKD. In DNA form, the CDR3 reads TGTGCCACCAGTGGCCGGACTAGCGGGACCTCCTACAATGAGCAGTTCTTC. Its translation is CATSGRTSGTSYNEQFF.

The chain employs TRBV5-1 and TRBJ1-6; 9 bases are shared with TRBD1. Unmatched junction bases numbered 3, after V lost 5 bases and J lost 9 bases. CDR3 length: 13 amino acids. Germline loops: CDR1 SGHRS, CDR2 YFSETQ. The CDR3 region is CASRMTGGSPLHF. CDR3 sequence (DNA): TGCGCCAGCAGGATGACAGGGGGTTCACCCCTCCACTTT.

This chain uses TRBV5-1 with TRBJ2-5; TRBD1 matches at 8 bases. Looked up from germline, CDR1 is SGHRS and CDR2 is YFSETQ. CDR3 length: 15 amino acids. J was trimmed by 0 bases and V by 1 base; bases with no gene match: 2. Here the CDR3 DNA reads TGCGCCAGCAGCTTGTTGACAGGGGACCAAGAGACCCAGTACTTC. This sequence encodes CASSLLTGDQETQYF.

J is TRBJ2-2 and V is TRBV7-9; 7 nucleotides agree with TRBD1. This CDR3 contains 14 residues. Germline trimming cut 6 bases from V and 4 bases from J; bases unmatched to any gene: 5. Germline assignment: CDR1 SEHNR and CDR2 FQNEAQ (reference sequence). CDR3 protein: CASRVGGGTGELFF. Here the CDR3 DNA reads TGTGCCAGCAGGGTAGGGGGCGGCACCGGGGAGCTGTTTTTT.

V gene TRBV29-1 combines with J gene TRBJ1-1; D possibly corresponds to TRBD1 (6 bases). Trimming removed 7 bases from V and 6 bases from J, with 18 bases in between. The germline gives CDR1 SQVTM, CDR2 ANQGSEA. The CDR3 extends over 13 amino acids. In DNA, the CDR3 is TGCAGCGCCACCCCCGGGACAACTGCTGAAGCTTTCTTT. Its translation: CSATPGTTAEAFF.

The chain links TRBV29-1 to TRBJ1-2; 7 positions agree with TRBD1. CDR1 SQVTM and CDR2 ANQGSEA come from the germline V gene. V was clipped by 1 base and J by 3 bases; unmatched bases: 2. The CDR3 spans 13 residues. CDR3 sequence (DNA): TGCAGCGTTGAAGCGGACAGGCACTATGGCTACACCTTC. It is translated as CSVEADRHYGYTF.

This chain links TRBV19 with TRBJ1-2; the D is unclear. The V and J ends lost 4 bases and 6 bases respectively, with 9 bases between them. The CDR3 covers 12 residues. Germline V gene data show CDR1 as LNHDA and CDR2 as SQIVND (reference sequence). Written as DNA, the CDR3 is TGTGCCAGTAGTAGCGGGGTGGATGGCTACACCTTC. Amino acid sequence: CASSSGVDGYTF.

This chain joins TRBV3-1 (or the pseudogene TRBV3-2) and TRBJ1-2; the D gene is possibly TRBD1 (6 bases). V shed 4 bases and J shed 7 bases, with 10 bases lying between them. The CDR3 has 12 amino acids. Germline lookup yields CDR1 LGHDT and CDR2 YNNKEL (reference sequence). The CDR3 nucleotides are TGTGCCAGCAGCCTAGGACAGAGTGGCTACACCTTC. It is translated as CASSLGQSGYTF.

The V gene is TRBV15, the J gene TRBJ2-3; 10 bases line up with TRBD2. The germline CDR1 and CDR2 sequences are LNHNV and YYDKDF (reference sequence). The V and J ends lost 8 bases and 2 bases, in that order; junction bases with no gene match: 7. The CDR3 extends over 15 amino acids. CDR3 region: CATQIAGGPTDTQYF. CDR3 nucleotides: TGTGCCACCCAAATAGCGGGAGGCCCCACAGATACGCAGTATTTT.

This clone was detected once. This sequence joins TRBV3-1 (or the pseudogene TRBV3-2) and TRBJ2-1, with TRBD2 as a possible D gene (5 bases). Germline V lookup: CDR1 LGHDT, CDR2 YNNKEL (reference sequence). Between the trimmed V and J ends, which lost 2 bases and 6 bases, there was a span of 14 bases. This CDR3 region has 15 residues. DNA for the CDR3: TGTGCCAGCAGCCAACGGGGAGCCAGAATCAATGAGCAGTTCTTC. This codes for CASSQRGARINEQFF.

The chain recombines TRBV5-1 with TRBJ1-2; 9 bases align to TRBD1. This CDR3 region has 15 residues. CDR1 is SGHRS, CDR2 YFSETQ, per germline. V gave up 0 bases and J gave up 6 bases; unmatched junction bases: 6. CDR3: CASSLAIGTGHGYTF. Here the CDR3 DNA reads TGCGCCAGCAGCTTGGCCATCGGGACAGGGCATGGCTACACCTTC.

The rearrangement links TRBV9 to TRBJ2-1, with D tentatively TRBD2 (6 bases). The CDR3 extends over 16 amino acids. In germline, CDR1 is SGDLS, CDR2 YYNGEE. V was trimmed by 4 bases and J by 0 bases, leaving 14 bases between them. CDR3 region: CASSSEGLSSYNEQFF. As DNA, the CDR3 is TGTGCCAGCAGCTCGGAGGGACTTAGCTCCTACAATGAGCAGTTCTTC.

The genes are TRBV12-5 and TRBJ2-1; 11 positions match TRBD1. The CDR3 runs to 14 residues. CDR1 LGHNT and CDR2 FRNRAP come from the germline V gene. Trimming removed 7 bases from V and 8 bases from J; junction bases left unmatched: 7. The CDR3 spells CASASGQGVYEQFF. In DNA, the CDR3 is TGTGCTAGTGCCTCGGGACAGGGGGTCTATGAGCAGTTCTTC.

V usage is TRBV11-3 and J usage is TRBJ1-6; tentative D call: TRBD1 (5 bases). Germline assignment: CDR1 SGHNT and CDR2 YENEEA. This CDR3 comprises 14 residues. V lost 1 base to trimming and J lost 9 bases, with 10 bases between them. CDR3 residues: CASSLGQSGSPLHF. Written as DNA, the CDR3 is TGTGCCAGCAGCTTAGGACAGTCGGGTTCACCCCTCCACTTT.

The chain carries TRBV7-6 and TRBJ2-3, with 14 bases that match TRBD2. The CDR3 loop spans 16 amino acids. V lost 5 bases and J lost 8; bases outside the gene matches: 9. CDR1 is SGHVS, CDR2 FNYEAQ, per germline. CDR3 nucleotide sequence: TGTGCCAGCAGCCCGACTAGCGGGAGGGCCGGTGGTACGCAGTATTTT. Amino acids: CASSPTSGRAGGTQYF.